This entry features one T cell receptor beta chain sequence. This specimen comes from a study of blood T cell repertoires in COVID-19. Per the original methods: Nucleated cell counts were estimated from reference gene primer amplification. TCRdb's copy holds only in-frame clones and misses some; the assay was immunoSEQ multiplex PCR. From that table come the V and J calls and clone size; the DNA was used to work out D and trimming. The sample lists roughly 34,000 clones; about 90% were seen once. V was clipped by 4 bases and J by 2 bases, with 14 bases between them. Germline V CDR1 and CDR2: LGHDT, YNNKEL (reference sequence). The CDR3 runs 15 residues.

The sequence was collected from a man older than 75 with acute or convalescent COVID-19. V usage is TRBV3-1 (or the pseudogene TRBV3-2) and J usage is TRBJ1-1; possibly TRBD1 for D (5 bases). The sequenced material came from peripheral blood. The CDR3 DNA sequence: TGTGCCAGCAGCCCTGGTGGCAGGGCCAACACTGAAGCTTTCTTT. Its translation is CASSPGGRANTEAFF.